This TCR beta chain was found in a study of Ad26.COV2.S vaccination and SARS-CoV-2 variants. The sample's treatment: about 20 received Ad26.COV2.S at low or high dose, single or two shots; roughly five received placebo; per-sample allocation not given. The investigators took samples on day 63 after the first vaccine or placebo injection. V gave up 4 bases and J gave up 3 bases, with 16 bases separating them. Germline CDR1 is MNHEY and CDR2 is SMNVEV (reference sequence). This CDR3 has 16 residues. TCRdb's copy holds only in-frame clones and misses some; the assay was immunoSEQ multiplex PCR. This sample has around 500,000 clones, with 89% found just once.

V usage is TRBV27 and J usage is TRBJ1-5, with D perhaps TRBD1 (5 bases). The sequences come from peripheral blood, collected in a trial of Ad26.COV2.S vaccine versus placebo. The TCR originated in a person aged 18 to 65 who received the Ad26.COV2.S COVID-19 vaccine or a placebo. CDR3: CASSSEGSTYNQPQHF. The CDR3 DNA sequence: TGTGCCAGCAGTTCTGAGGGGTCGACCTACAATCAGCCCCAGCATTTT.